Presented here are 9 T cell receptor beta chains from one specimen sequenced in a study of blood T cell repertoires in COVID-19. The repertoire was sequenced with immunoSEQ multiplex PCR; TCRdb's copy has only in-frame clones and lacks some. The repertoire consists of approximately 260,000 clones, with more than 85% occurring once and the leading ten covering 3.5% to 4%. What was sequenced was peripheral blood. All receptors derive from a young man with active or convalescent COVID-19.

The V and J genes are TRBV5-1 and TRBJ2-5; D uncertain. The CDR3 extends over 13 amino acids. Germline V gene sequence: CDR1 SGHRS, CDR2 YFSETQ. The germline V and J ends were trimmed by 0 bases and 1 base, with 4 bases remaining between them. CDR3 sequence: CASSLELQETQYF. In nucleotides, the CDR3 is TGCGCCAGCAGCTTGGAGCTCCAAGAGACCCAGTACTTC.

This CDR3 reads CASSRVMRPGGAHTQYF. The CDR3 DNA follows: TGCGCCAGCAGCCGGGTTATGCGGCCAGGGGGCGCCCATACGCAGTATTTT. The gene calls are TRBV4-1 and TRBJ2-3; TRBD1 matches at 8 bases. In germline, CDR1 is MGHRA, CDR2 YSYEKL. This CDR3 comprises 17 residues. The V segment lost 4 bases and the J segment 7 bases; nucleotides outside the gene matches: 16.

V gene TRBV4-1 combines with J gene TRBJ2-7; 7 bases are shared with TRBD1. The length of the CDR3 is 13 residues. The germline CDR1 and CDR2 sequences are MGHRA and YSYEKL. V dropped 3 bases and J dropped 5; count of bases not matched to a gene: 4. CDR3 in amino acids: CASSHTGANEQYF. The CDR3 coding sequence is TGCGCCAGCAGCCATACAGGGGCCAACGAGCAGTACTTC.

V and J are TRBV28 and TRBJ2-7; TRBD2 is a possible D gene (5 bases). V lost 3 bases and J lost 0, with 9 bases in between. CDR1 is MDHEN, CDR2 SYDVKM, per germline. The CDR3 totals 14 residues. The CDR3 DNA follows: TGTGCCAGCAGTTTGTCTGGGAGCTCCTACGAGCAGTACTTC. It translates to CASSLSGSSYEQYF.

Regarding this clone: Distinct nucleotide sequences in the sample also encode this CDR3. The rearrangement uses TRBV27 and TRBJ2-4; 9 positions agree with TRBD1. Germline V CDR1 and CDR2: MNHEY, SMNVEV (reference sequence). CDR3 size: 14 residues. V dropped 3 bases and J dropped 6; count of bases not matched to a gene: 3. The CDR3 DNA sequence: TGTGCCAGCAGTTTGGGGACAGGGCGAAACATTCAGTACTTC. Amino acids: CASSLGTGRNIQYF.

The genes are TRBV15 and TRBJ2-1, with unresolved D. This CDR3 is built from 12 residues. CDR1 and CDR2 from the germline V gene are LNHNV and YYDKDF (reference sequence). V was trimmed by 1 base and J by 10 bases, leaving 8 bases between them. CDR3 sequence (DNA): TGTGCCACCAGCAGAGGCCGACTCGAGCAGTTCTTC. Its translation is CATSRGRLEQFF.

The chain carries TRBV11-2 and TRBJ1-3; D is possibly TRBD1 (6 bases). Germline assignment: CDR1 SGHAT and CDR2 FQNNGV. V was clipped by 0 bases and J by 4 bases, with 13 bases between them. The CDR3 spans 16 residues. In DNA, the CDR3 is TGTGCCAGCAGCTTAGAGCTACAGGGATACGGAAACACCATATATTTT. Amino acid sequence: CASSLELQGYGNTIYF.

V and J are TRBV14 and TRBJ2-1, with 11 bases fitting TRBD2. The CDR3 has 17 residues. V lost 1 base, J lost 8 bases, and 10 bases stayed unmatched. Germline CDR1 reads SGHDN; CDR2 reads FVKESK. CDR3 DNA sequence: TGTGCCAGCAGCCAAGGACGCTCTAGCGGGGGGCGGGATGAGCAGTTCTTC. Protein product: CASSQGRSSGGRDEQFF.

The count of this clone is one. V is TRBV2 and J is TRBJ1-1, with 8 nucleotides matching TRBD1. The germline V gene has CDR1 SNHLY and CDR2 FYNNEI. The trim removed 8 bases at V and 4 bases at J, leaving 9 bases unmatched. The CDR3 is 14 residues long. CDR3 region: CASVRQGSSTEAFF. CDR3 coding DNA: TGTGCCAGCGTCCGACAGGGGTCGAGCACTGAAGCTTTCTTT.